This record covers a single T cell receptor beta chain. The sample belongs to a study of shared clonotypes between healthy human individuals. For every subset, genomic DNA was evenly distributed across several immunoSEQ plates. Libraries were prepared by immunoSEQ multiplex PCR; TCRdb keeps only in-frame clonotypes and omits some of them. The sample has 2 million to 2.5 million clones; approximately 95% are singletons. CDR3 length: 19 residues. V was clipped by 2 bases and J by 8 bases; unmatched bases: 17. The germline V gene has CDR1 SGHTA and CDR2 FQGNSA. V and J are TRBV7-2 and TRBJ2-1; 11 bases agree with TRBD2. Input material: naive CD4+ T cells from PBMCs. Subset given: CD45RA+ positively selected. This receptor was identified in a man aged 18 to 29 in good health. Some clones in this sample may be carry-over from other donors' samples. CDR3 DNA sequence: TGTGCCAGCAGCTTATCCTTTCCCTTTACTAGCGGGAGTTCGGATGAGCAGTTCTTC. Its translation: CASSLSFPFTSGSSDEQFF.